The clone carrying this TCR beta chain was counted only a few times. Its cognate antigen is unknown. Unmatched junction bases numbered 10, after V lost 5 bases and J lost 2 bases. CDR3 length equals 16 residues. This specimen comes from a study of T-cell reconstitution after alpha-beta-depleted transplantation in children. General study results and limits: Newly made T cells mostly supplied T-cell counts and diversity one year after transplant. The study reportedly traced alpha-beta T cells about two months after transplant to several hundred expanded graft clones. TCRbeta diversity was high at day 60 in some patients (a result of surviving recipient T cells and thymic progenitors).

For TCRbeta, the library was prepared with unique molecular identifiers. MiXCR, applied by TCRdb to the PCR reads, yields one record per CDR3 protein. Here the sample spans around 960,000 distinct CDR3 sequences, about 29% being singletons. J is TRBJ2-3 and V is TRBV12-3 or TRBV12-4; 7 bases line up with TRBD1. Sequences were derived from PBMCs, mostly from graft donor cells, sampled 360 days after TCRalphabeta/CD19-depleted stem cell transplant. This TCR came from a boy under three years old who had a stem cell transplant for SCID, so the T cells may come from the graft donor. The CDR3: CASSTSGTAHTDTQYF. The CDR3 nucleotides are TGTGCCAGCAGTACGTCCGGGACAGCGCACACAGATACGCAGTATTTT.